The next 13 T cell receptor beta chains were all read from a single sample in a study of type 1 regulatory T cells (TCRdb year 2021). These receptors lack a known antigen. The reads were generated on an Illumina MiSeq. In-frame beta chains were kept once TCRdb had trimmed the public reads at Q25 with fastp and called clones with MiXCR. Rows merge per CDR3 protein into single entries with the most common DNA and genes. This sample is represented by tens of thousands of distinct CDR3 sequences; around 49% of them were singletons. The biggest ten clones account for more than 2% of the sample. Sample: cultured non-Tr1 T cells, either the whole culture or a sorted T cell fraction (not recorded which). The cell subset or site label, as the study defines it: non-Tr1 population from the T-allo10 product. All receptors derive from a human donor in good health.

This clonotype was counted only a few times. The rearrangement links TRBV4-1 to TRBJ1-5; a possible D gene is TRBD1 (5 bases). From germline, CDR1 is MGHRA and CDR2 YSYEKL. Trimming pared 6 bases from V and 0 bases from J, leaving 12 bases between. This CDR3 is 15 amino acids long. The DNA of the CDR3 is TGCGCCAGCAGGCTACAGGCCGCTAGCAATCAGCCCCAGCATTTT. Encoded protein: CASRLQAASNQPQHF.

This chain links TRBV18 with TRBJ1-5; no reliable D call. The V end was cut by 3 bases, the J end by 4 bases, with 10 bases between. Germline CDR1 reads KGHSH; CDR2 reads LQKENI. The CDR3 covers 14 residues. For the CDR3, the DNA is TGTGCCAGCTCACCGGACGTCCTAAATCAGCCCCAGCATTTT. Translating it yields CASSPDVLNQPQHF. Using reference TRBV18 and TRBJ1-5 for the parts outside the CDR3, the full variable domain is NAGVMQNPRHLVRRRGQEARLRCSPMKGHSHVYWYRQLPEEGLKFMVYLQKENIIDESGMPKERFSAEFPKEGPSILRIQQVVRGDSAAYFCASSPDVLNQPQHFGDGTRLSIL.

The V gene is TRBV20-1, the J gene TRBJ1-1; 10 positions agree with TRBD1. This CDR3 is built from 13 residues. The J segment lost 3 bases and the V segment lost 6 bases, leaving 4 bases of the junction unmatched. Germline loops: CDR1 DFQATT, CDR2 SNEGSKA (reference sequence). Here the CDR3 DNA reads TGCAGTGCAGCGGGGACAGGGGACACTGAAGCTTTCTTT. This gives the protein CSAAGTGDTEAFF.

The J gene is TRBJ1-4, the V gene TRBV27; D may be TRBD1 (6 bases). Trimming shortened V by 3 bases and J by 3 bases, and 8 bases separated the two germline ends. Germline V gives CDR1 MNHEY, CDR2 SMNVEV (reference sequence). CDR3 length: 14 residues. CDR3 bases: TGTGCCAGCAGTTTTGGACAGTCTAATGAAAAACTGTTTTTT. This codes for CASSFGQSNEKLFF. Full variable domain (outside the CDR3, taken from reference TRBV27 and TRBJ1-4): EAQVTQNPRYLITVTGKKLTVTCSQNMNHEYMSWYRQDPGLGLRQIYYSMNVEVTDKGDVPEGYKVSRKEKRNFPLILESPSPNQTSLYFCASSFGQSNEKLFFGSGTQLSVL.

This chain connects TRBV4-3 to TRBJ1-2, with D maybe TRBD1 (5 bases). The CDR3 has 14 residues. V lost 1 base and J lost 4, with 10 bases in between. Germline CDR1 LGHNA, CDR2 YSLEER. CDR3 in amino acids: CASSQVRAGYGYTF. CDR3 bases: TGCGCCAGCAGCCAAGTCAGGGCAGGCTATGGCTACACCTTC.

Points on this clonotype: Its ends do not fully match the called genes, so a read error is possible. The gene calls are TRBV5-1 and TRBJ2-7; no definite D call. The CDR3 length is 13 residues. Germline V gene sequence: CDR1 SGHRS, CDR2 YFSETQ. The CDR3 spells CASSLAGQYEQYF. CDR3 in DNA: TGCGCCAGCAGTTTGGCTGGCCAATACGAGCAGTACTTC.

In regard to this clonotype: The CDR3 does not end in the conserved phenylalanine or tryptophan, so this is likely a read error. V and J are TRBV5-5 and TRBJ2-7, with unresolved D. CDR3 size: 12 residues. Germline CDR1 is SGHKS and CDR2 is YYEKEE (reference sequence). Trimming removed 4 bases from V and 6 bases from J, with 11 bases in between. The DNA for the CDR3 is TGTGCCAGCAGCACCAGGACCGGCGAGCAGTACTTA. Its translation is CASSTRTGEQYL.

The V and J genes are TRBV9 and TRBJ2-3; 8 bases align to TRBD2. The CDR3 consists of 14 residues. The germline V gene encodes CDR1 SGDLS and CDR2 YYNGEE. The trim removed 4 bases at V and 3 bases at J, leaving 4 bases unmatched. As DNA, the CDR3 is TGTGCCAGCAGCAGAGAGCGGGGGACAGATACGCAGTATTTT. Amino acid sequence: CASSRERGTDTQYF.

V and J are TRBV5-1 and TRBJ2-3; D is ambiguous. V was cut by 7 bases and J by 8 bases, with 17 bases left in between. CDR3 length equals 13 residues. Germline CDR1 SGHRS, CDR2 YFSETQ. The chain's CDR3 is CASRFDSSGTQYF. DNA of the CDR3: TGCGCCAGCCGTTTCGATAGCTCGGGTACGCAGTATTTT.

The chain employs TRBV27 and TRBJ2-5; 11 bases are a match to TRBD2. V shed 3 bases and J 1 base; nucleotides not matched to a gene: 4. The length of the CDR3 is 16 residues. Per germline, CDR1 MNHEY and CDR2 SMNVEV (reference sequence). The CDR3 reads CASSFLGTSGQETQYF. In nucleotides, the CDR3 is TGTGCCAGCAGTTTCCTGGGGACTAGCGGCCAAGAGACCCAGTACTTC.

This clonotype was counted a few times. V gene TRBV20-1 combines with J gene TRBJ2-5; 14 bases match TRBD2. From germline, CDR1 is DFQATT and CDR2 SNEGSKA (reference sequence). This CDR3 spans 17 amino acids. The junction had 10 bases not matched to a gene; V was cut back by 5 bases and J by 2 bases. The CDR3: CSAWPGLAGEIQETQYF. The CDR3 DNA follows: TGCAGTGCTTGGCCGGGACTAGCGGGGGAGATACAAGAGACCCAGTACTTC.

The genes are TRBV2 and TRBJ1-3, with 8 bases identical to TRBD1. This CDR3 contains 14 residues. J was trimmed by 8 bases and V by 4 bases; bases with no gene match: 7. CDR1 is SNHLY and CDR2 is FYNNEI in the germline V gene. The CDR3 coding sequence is TGTGCCAGCAGTGGAGGACAGGGAAGGGACACCATATATTTT. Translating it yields CASSGGQGRDTIYF.

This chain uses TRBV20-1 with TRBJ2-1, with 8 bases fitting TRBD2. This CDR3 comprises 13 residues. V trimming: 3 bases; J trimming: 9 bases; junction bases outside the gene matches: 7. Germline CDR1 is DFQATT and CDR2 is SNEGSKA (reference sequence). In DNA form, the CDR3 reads TGCAGTGCTAGGGTGGGCGGGGGGCTTGAGCAGTTCTTC. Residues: CSARVGGGLEQFF.